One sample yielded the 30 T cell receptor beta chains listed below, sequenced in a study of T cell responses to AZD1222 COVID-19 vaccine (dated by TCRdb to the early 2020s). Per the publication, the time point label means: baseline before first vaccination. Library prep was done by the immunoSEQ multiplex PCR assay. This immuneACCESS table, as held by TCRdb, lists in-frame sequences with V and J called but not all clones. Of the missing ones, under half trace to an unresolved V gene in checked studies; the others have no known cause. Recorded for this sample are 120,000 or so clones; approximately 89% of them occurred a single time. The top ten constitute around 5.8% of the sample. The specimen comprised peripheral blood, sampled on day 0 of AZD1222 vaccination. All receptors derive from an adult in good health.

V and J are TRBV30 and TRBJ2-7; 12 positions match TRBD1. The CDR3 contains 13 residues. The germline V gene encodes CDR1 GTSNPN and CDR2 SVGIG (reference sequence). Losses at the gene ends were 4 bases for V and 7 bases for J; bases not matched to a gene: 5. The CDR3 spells CAWMGQGAGEQYF. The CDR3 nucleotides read TGTGCCTGGATGGGACAGGGGGCGGGGGAGCAGTACTTC.

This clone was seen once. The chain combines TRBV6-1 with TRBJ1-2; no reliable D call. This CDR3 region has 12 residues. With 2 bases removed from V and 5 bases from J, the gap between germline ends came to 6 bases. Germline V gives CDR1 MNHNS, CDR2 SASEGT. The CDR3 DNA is TGTGCCAGCAGTGAACGTCGATATGGCTACACCTTC. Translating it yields CASSERRYGYTF.

The CDR3 DNA reads TGTGCCAGCTCACCACCGGCTCTAGCGTCTAGCAATGAGCAGTTCTTC. Its protein is CASSPPALASSNEQFF. This chain links TRBV18 with TRBJ2-1; the D gene is possibly TRBD2 (6 bases). The V end lost 0 bases, the J end lost 6 bases, and 15 bases lay between the germline ends. The CDR3 has 16 amino acids. Looked up from germline, CDR1 is KGHSH and CDR2 is LQKENI.

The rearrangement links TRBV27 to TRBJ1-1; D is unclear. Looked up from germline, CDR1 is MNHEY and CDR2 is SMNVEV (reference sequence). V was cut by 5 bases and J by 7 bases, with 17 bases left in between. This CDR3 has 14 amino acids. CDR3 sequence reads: CASSPTGHPLEAFF. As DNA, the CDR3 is TGTGCCAGCAGTCCTACTGGGCACCCTCTTGAAGCTTTCTTT.

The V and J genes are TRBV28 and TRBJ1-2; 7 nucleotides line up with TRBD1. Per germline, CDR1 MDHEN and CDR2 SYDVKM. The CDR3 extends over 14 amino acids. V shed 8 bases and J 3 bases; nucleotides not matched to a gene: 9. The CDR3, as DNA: TGTGCCAGCCGCGCTGGGACAGCGGACTATGGCTACACCTTC. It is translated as CASRAGTADYGYTF.

The CDR3 nucleotides are TGCGCCAGCAGGGAGAGCCGGGACGTACCCTTGAACACTGAAGCTTTCTTT. The encoded protein is CASRESRDVPLNTEAFF. The chain couples TRBV5-1 to TRBJ1-1; TRBD1 is a possible D gene (5 bases). The CDR3 loop spans 17 amino acids. V lost 5 bases, J lost 0 bases, and 20 bases lay in between. CDR1 is SGHRS and CDR2 is YFSETQ in the germline V gene.

CDR3 DNA sequence: TGCAGCGTCGCTAAGGGGGCCCTCTCTGGAAACACCATATATTTT. Residues: CSVAKGALSGNTIYF. The chain carries TRBV29-1 and TRBJ1-3; 7 bases match TRBD1. This CDR3 comprises 15 residues. Germline assignment: CDR1 SQVTM and CDR2 ANQGSEA. Germline trimming cut 6 bases from V and 0 bases from J; bases unmatched to any gene: 8.

Here the CDR3 DNA reads TGTGCCAGCAGCTTAGCGAATAGCGGGGGGCTATCGGGGGAGCAGTTCTTC. This gives the protein CASSLANSGGLSGEQFF. The V call is TRBV7-8, the J call TRBJ2-1, with 10 bases that match TRBD2. Germline V gene data show CDR1 as SGHVS and CDR2 as FQNEAQ. The CDR3 is 17 amino acids. J lost 10 bases, V lost 0 bases, and 12 bases had no gene match.

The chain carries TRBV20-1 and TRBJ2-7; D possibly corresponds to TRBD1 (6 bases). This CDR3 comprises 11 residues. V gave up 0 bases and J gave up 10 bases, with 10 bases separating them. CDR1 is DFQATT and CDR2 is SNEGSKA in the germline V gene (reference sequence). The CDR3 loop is CSAREGHLQYF. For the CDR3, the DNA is TGCAGTGCTAGAGAGGGACACCTACAGTACTTC.

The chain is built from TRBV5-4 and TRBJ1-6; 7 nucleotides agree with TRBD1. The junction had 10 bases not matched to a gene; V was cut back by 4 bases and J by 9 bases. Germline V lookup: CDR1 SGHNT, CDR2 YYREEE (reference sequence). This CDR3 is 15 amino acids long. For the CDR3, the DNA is TGTGCCAGCAGCCGTGACAGGGTGTCAGGTTCACCCCTCCACTTT. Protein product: CASSRDRVSGSPLHF.

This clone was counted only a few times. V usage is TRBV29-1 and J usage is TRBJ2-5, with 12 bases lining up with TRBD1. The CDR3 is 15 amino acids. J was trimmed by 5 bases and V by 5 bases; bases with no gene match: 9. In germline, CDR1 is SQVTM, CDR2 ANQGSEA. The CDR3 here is CSVHDPGTGGETQYF. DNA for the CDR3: TGCAGCGTTCACGACCCCGGGACAGGGGGCGAGACCCAGTACTTC.

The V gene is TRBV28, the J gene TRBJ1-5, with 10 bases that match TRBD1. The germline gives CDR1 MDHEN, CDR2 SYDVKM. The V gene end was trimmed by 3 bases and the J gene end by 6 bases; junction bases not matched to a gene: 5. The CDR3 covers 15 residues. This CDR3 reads CASSFGTGVSQPQHF. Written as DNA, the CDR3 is TGTGCCAGCAGTTTCGGGACAGGGGTTAGTCAGCCCCAGCATTTT.

In nucleotides, the CDR3 is TGTGCCATCAGTGAGCTAGGGGATAACGAAAAACTGTTTTTT. It encodes CAISELGDNEKLFF. The genes are TRBV10-3 and TRBJ1-4, with D perhaps TRBD1 (5 bases). The CDR3 spans 14 residues. Germline CDR1 is ENHRY and CDR2 is SYGVKD. Trimming stripped 2 bases from V and 8 bases from J, with 12 bases between.

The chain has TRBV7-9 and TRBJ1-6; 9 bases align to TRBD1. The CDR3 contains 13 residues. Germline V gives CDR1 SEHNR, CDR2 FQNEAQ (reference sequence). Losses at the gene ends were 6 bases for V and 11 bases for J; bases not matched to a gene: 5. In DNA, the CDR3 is TGTGCCAGCAGGGGACAGGGAGTGGCACCCCTCCACTTT. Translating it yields CASRGQGVAPLHF.

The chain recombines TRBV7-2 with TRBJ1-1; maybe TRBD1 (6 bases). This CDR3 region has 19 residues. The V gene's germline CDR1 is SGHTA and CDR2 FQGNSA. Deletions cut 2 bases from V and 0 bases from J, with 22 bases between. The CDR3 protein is CASSLIRGWGPIMNTEAFF. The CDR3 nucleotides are TGTGCCAGCAGCTTAATACGCGGCTGGGGGCCCATAATGAACACTGAAGCTTTCTTT. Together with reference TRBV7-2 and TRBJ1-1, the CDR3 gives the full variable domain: GAGVSQSPSNKVTEKGKDVELRCDPISGHTALYWYRQSLGQGLEFLIYFQGNSAPDKSGLPSDRFSAERTGGSVSTLTIQRTQQEDSAVYLCASSLIRGWGPIMNTEAFFGQGTRLTVV.

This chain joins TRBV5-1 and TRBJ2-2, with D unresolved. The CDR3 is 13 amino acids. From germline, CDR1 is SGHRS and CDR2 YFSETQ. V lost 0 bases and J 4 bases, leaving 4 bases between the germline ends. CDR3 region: CASSLGSTGELFF. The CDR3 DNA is TGCGCCAGCAGCTTGGGCAGCACCGGGGAGCTGTTTTTT.

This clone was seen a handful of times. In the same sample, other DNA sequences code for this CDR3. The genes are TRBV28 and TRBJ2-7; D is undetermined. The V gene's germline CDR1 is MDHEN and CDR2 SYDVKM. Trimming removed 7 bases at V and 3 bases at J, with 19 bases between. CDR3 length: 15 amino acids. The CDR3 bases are TGTGCCAGCACCCCTCCCTTTCAAGTAAACTACGAGCAGTACTTC. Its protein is CASTPPFQVNYEQYF.

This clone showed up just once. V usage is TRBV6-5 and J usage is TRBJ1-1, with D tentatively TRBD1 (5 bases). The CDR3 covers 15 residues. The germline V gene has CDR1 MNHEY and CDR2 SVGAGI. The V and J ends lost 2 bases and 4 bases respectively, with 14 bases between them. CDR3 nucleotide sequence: TGTGCCAGCAGTTACAACCAGGCCGGGGGCACTGAAGCTTTCTTT. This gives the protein CASSYNQAGGTEAFF.

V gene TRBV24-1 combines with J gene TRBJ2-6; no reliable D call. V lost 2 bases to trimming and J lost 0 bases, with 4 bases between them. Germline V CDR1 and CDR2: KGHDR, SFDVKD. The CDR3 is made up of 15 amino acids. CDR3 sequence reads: CATSDSGSGANVLTF. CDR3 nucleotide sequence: TGTGCCACCAGTGATTCTGGCTCTGGGGCCAACGTCCTGACTTTC.

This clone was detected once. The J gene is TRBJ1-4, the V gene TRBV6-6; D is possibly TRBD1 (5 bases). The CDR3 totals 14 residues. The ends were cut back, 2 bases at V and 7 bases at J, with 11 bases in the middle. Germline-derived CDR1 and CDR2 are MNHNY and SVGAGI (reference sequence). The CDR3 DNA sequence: TGTGCCAGCAGTTACAGAGGGGAGCGTGAAAAACTGTTTTTT. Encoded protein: CASSYRGEREKLFF.

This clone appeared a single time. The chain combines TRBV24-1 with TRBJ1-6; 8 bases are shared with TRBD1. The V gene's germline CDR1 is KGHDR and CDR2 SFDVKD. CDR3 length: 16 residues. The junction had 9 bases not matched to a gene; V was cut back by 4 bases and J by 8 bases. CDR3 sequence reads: CATSECGQGSDSPLHF. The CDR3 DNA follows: TGTGCCACCAGTGAATGCGGACAGGGAAGTGATTCACCCCTCCACTTT.

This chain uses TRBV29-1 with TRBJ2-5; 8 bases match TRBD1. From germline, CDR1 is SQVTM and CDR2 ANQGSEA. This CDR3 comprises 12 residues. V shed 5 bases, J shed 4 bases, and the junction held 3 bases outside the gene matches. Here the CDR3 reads CSVKTGVETQYF. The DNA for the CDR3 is TGCAGCGTTAAGACAGGGGTAGAGACCCAGTACTTC.

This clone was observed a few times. Written as DNA, the CDR3 is TGCGCCAGCAGCTTGGCTCCAGCGGGGGTTTACAATGAGCAGTTCTTC. This encodes CASSLAPAGVYNEQFF. V is TRBV5-1 and J is TRBJ2-1, with 8 bases matching TRBD2. The CDR3 sequence is 16 residues long. Germline trimming cut 0 bases from V and 4 bases from J; bases unmatched to any gene: 6. In germline, CDR1 is SGHRS, CDR2 YFSETQ.

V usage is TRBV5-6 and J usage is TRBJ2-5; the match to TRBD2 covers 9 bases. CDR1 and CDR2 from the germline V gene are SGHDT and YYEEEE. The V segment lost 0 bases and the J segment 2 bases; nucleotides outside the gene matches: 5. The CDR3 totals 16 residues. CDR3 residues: CASSLGPSGEQETQYF. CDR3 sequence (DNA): TGTGCCAGCAGCTTGGGTCCTAGCGGGGAACAAGAGACCCAGTACTTC. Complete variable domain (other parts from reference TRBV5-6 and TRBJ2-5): DAGVTQSPTHLIKTRGQQVTLRCSPKSGHDTVSWYQQALGQGPQFIFQYYEEEERQRGNFPDRFSGHQFPNYSSELNVNALLLGDSALYLCASSLGPSGEQETQYFGPGTRLLVL.

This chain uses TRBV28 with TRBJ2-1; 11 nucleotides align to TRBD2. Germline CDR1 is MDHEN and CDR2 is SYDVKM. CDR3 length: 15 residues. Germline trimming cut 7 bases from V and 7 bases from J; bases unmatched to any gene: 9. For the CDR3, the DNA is TGTGCCAGCATTCTTAGCGGGGGGGCAGGAAATGAGCAGTTCTTC. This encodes CASILSGGAGNEQFF. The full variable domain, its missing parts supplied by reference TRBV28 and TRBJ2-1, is DVKVTQSSRYLVKRTGEKVFLECVQDMDHENMFWYRQDPGLGLRLIYFSYDVKMKEKGDIPEGYSVSREKKERFSLILESASTNQTSMYLCASILSGGAGNEQFFGPGTRLTVL.

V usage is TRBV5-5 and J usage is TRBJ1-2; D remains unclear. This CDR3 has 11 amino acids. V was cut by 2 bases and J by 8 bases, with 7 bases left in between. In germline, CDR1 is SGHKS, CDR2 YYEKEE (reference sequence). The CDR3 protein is CASSFQEGYTF. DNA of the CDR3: TGTGCCAGCAGCTTCCAGGAAGGCTACACCTTC.

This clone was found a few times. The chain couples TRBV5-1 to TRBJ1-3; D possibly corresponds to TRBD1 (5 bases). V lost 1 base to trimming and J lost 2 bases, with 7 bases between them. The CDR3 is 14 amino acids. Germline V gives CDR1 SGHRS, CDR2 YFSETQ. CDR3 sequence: CASSLQGTGNTIYF. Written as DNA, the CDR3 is TGCGCCAGCAGCTTGCAGGGCACTGGAAACACCATATATTTT.

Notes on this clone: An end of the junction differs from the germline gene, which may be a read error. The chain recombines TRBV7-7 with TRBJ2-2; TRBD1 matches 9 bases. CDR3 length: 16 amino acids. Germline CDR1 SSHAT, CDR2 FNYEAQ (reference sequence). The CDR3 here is CASSPRTGGAGGELFF. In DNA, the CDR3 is TGTGCTAGCAGCCCGAGAACAGGGGGCGCCGGCGGGGAGCTGTTTTTT.

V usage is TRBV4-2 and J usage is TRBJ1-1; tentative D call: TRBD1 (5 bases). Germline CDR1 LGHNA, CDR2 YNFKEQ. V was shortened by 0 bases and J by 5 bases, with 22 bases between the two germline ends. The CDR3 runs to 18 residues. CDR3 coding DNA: TGTGCCAGCAGCCAAGACTTTAGGTTTGAAGGGGCAGGGACTGAAGCTTTCTTT. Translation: CASSQDFRFEGAGTEAFF.

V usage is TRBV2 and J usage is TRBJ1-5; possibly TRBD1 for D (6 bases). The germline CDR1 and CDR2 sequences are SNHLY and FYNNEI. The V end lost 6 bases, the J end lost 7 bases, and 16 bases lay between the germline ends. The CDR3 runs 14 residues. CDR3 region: CASSPTGMGQPQHF. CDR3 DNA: TGTGCCAGCAGCCCCACAGGGATGGGGCAGCCCCAGCATTTT.